The clone carrying this T cell receptor beta chain was picked up a small number of times. Original methodology: Cell counts per sample came from amplifying reference gene primers. The assay was immunoSEQ multiplex PCR, and TCRdb's table has in-frame clones only and misses some. That table supplies the V and J calls and clone size; D and trimming were determined from the DNA. The sample shows 100,000 to 150,000 clones, approximately 70% of them seen only once. The data derive from a study of blood T cell repertoires in COVID-19. About the study: Samples came from the United States, Italy and Spain, spanning acute and convalescent COVID-19. T cells, B-cell-depleted T cells, or PBMCs provided the cDNA or gDNA that served as material.

Germline CDR1 reads LNHDA; CDR2 reads SQIVND (reference sequence). The CDR3 loop spans 15 amino acids. The junction had 7 bases not matched to a gene; V was cut back by 4 bases and J by 6 bases. The sample was peripheral blood. The clonotype originates from a human donor with acute or convalescent COVID-19. The donor label of this sample is uncertain. The V call is TRBV19, the J call TRBJ1-5; TRBD1 matches at 9 bases. The CDR3 nucleotides read TGTGCCAGTAGTACACCGGGACAGGGTACTCAGCCCCAGCATTTT. Translating gives CASSTPGQGTQPQHF.